The entry below gives a single T cell receptor (beta chain) sequence along with its context. The antigen is unknown. An end of the junction does not agree with germline; a read error may underlie this. The data stem from a study of T cell responses to AZD1222 COVID-19 vaccine. Findings and caveats of the study: Donors in the cohort were predominantly white British and more often female, and clonal diversity was possibly underestimated. Vaccine-associated CD4 TCRs ranged over spike, dominating at 160-218 and 743-854.

Second-dose groups at about 4 or about 12 weeks were pooled. The CDR3 is 12 residues long. TCRdb's table, derived via immunoSEQ multiplex PCR, lists solely in-frame clones and lacks some. Here the sample spans 90,000 to 150,000 clones, around 90% being singletons. The clonotype was recovered from an adult who received the AZD1222 COVID-19 vaccine. The V and J genes are TRBV12-3 or TRBV12-4 and TRBJ2-2; D uncertain. The specimen comprised peripheral blood, sampled 28 days after the second AZD1222 dose. In DNA, the CDR3 is TGTGCCAGCAGCTTAGTGCCCGGGGAGCTGTTTTTT. This gives the protein CASSLVPGELFF.